This T cell receptor beta chain was observed in a study of blood T cell repertoires in COVID-19. Study summary: Both acute and convalescent COVID-19 samples were obtained from the United States, Italy and Spain.

V dropped 4 bases and J dropped 8 bases, with 15 bases sitting between them. Germline V CDR1 and CDR2: SGHRS, YFSETQ. This CDR3 contains 13 residues. It was during active infection that Seattle patients were enrolled and then longitudinally followed. Original data processing: Estimates of nucleated cell counts were drawn from the amplification of reference gene primers. Assay: immunoSEQ multiplex PCR; the TCRdb copy retains only in-frame clones and omits some. V, J and clone size are taken as reported in that table, and D and trimming were inferred from the DNA itself. The table shows over 250,000 clones, with 86% occurring only once.

The J gene is TRBJ1-2, the V gene TRBV5-1, with a possible D match to TRBD1 (6 bases). The receptor was isolated from a woman in her 70s with COVID-19, enrolled during active disease. Input material: peripheral blood. The CDR3 is CASSRDAGGGYTF. The DNA for the CDR3 is TGCGCCAGCAGCCGAGATGCGGGGGGCGGCTACACCTTC.